The clone carrying this T cell receptor (beta chain) was seen at least ten times. Antigen specificity is unknown. The V gene end was trimmed by 1 base and the J gene end by 2 bases; junction bases not matched to a gene: 4. This CDR3 has 16 amino acids. The V gene's germline CDR1 is MNHNS and CDR2 SASEGT. Unique molecular identifier tags were affixed to discrete cDNA molecules. Using its own MiXCR run on the 5' RACE reads, TCRdb lists one record per CDR3 protein. The table includes about 68,000 distinct CDR3 sequences, 12% detected once. This sample is part of a study of early T cells in non-severe SARS-CoV-2 infection. About the research overall: Sequencing of unsorted whole blood was done on bulk RNA, leaving chains unpaired. Study conclusions and caveats: Matching with VDJdb favored anti-spike CD8 responses (missing private and CD4 specificities).

This clonotype originated in an adult who was a healthcare worker with PCR-confirmed SARS-CoV-2 infection or an uninfected control (not recorded which). The sequenced sample was whole blood. The rearrangement joins TRBV6-1 to TRBJ2-3, with TRBD1 identical over 9 bases. CDR3 DNA: TGTGCCAGCAGTGAAGACAGGGGGCATTTCACAGATACGCAGTATTTT. This sequence encodes CASSEDRGHFTDTQYF.